This TCR beta chain was recorded in a study of T-cell memory formation after mild COVID-19 (dated by TCRdb to the early 2020s). The study in broad terms: TCR sequence clusters from the two donors were found to be largely donor specific. T-cell clones expanding and contracting after mild COVID-19 in a couple of donors were tracked by longitudinal TCRalpha and TCRbeta repertoire sequencing. Two young, previously healthy adult volunteers, one female and one male, were included in the cohort. General study outcomes and caveats: Some responding clones were detected in pre-infection memory, suggesting pre-existing cross-reactive memory T cells joined the SARS-CoV-2 response. Contracting CD4+ clones were found mainly in CM and EM memory subsets, while CD8+ clones were enriched in EMRA. Only a couple of mild cases were covered in the study, and larger cohorts including severe cases with pre-infection samples were considered necessary. SARS-CoV-2 specificity was not confirmed for the second-wave clones peaking on day 37. From day 15 to 85, contracting clones showed balanced CD4/CD8 phenotypes, whereas a second wave of clones that expanded from day 15 to 37 leaned towards CD4+.

Comments on this clonotype: Its antigen remains undetermined. The sample holds no much larger clone one base away, and base qualities are not on file.

Ficoll-Paque density gradient centrifugation was used to isolate PBMCs. This sample was sequenced with an Illumina NovaSeq 6000. cDNA libraries for TCRalpha and TCRbeta were prepared by 5'RACE using constant-segment primers, with sample barcodes and unique molecular identifiers added. RNA was extracted from every sample with Trizol reagent. Libraries were amplified in two PCR steps, with a second sample barcode and Illumina TruSeq adapters added in the second step. Sequencing of the libraries was done on an Illumina NovaSeq, producing 2 x 150 bp paired-end reads. Per the original workflow: Reads were demultiplexed and collapsed into UMI-guided consensus sequences with migec v1.2.7. Using mixcr v2.1.11, the UMI consensuses were aligned to TRA and TRB V and J templates and assembled into clonotypes. A clonotype was counted as expanded or contracted only if both edgeR and NoisET called the change significant, with noise models trained on biological replicates. edgeR calls used a false discovery rate-adjusted p below 0.01 and a log2 fold-change threshold of 1. As an exploratory analysis of dynamics, PCA with hierarchical clustering was applied to max-normalized trajectories of the 1000 most abundant clonotypes. Separately sequenced CD4+ and CD8+ repertoires were used to assign a CD4 or CD8 phenotype to each responding clone. TCRdb's own reprocessing of the public reads used fastp at Q25 and MiXCR and kept productive beta chains. Each CDR3 protein gets just one entry, which takes the most common genes and DNA from the rows behind it. TCRdb's processing, not the study's, gives the V and J calls here. The table for this sample lists a few hundred thousand distinct CDR3 sequences; 28% of them were counted only once. Together, the top ten hold 13% of the sample.

This sequence was found in an adult woman who had mild COVID-19 (a few samples of this study predate the infection). The sample titles of this study are shuffled in the database, so cell type and time point are left out; the donor was told from shared clones. The sequencing sample was made of PBMCs or a T cell subset sorted from them (not recorded which).

The CDR3 region reads CASSLDRSMNTEAFF. The nucleotide sequence is TGCGCCAGCAGCTTGGACAGGTCCATGAACACTGAAGCTTTCTTT. The chain is made from TRBV5-1 and TRBJ1-1; tentative D gene TRBD1, with 5 bases matching. CDR1 and CDR2 are drawn from the germline V gene: SGHRS, YFSETQ. Trimming costs V 0 bases and J 0 bases, and their ends lie 9 bases apart. From the cysteine up to the phenylalanine, the CDR3 has a length of 15 residues. Of the read, only the CDR3 DNA is kept; its 45 bases are in frame from base 1.